This T cell receptor (beta chain) was documented in a study of cytomegalovirus exposure and HLA in healthy donors. The study's findings and limits: Fewer than 200 TCR beta chains were listed as cytomegalovirus-associated. The authors later found TCR association rates varying by HLA locus, with DRB1 most and HLA-C fewest. In a later analysis, several top co-occurrence clusters appeared linked to parvovirus B19, influenza, CMV and Epstein-Barr virus. From TCR beta sequences, most subjects' HLA-A and HLA-B alleles were reportedly predicted accurately.

The PCR employed 60 Vbeta primers together with 13 Jbeta primers. Clones were read by immunoSEQ multiplex PCR, and TCRdb kept only the in-frame ones, dropping some. Among a few hundred thousand clones listed, around 80% were seen once. As to this clone: Its specificity is not known.

Sequencing input: PBMCs. This clonotype was sampled from a man between 35 and 55 years old in good health and CMV-seronegative.

The CDR3 spells CASSPSSYNEQFF. In DNA form, the CDR3 reads TGTGCCAGCTCACCCTCTAGCTACAATGAGCAGTTCTTC. This chain links TRBV18 with TRBJ2-1; no firm D call. This CDR3 is built from 13 residues. Germline CDR1 is KGHSH and CDR2 is LQKENI. V lost 3 bases and J 3 bases, leaving 6 bases between the germline ends. Looking up the rest from reference TRBV18 and TRBJ2-1 gives the full variable domain: NAGVMQNPRHLVRRRGQEARLRCSPMKGHSHVYWYRQLPEEGLKFMVYLQKENIIDESGMPKERFSAEFPKEGPSILRIQQVVRGDSAAYFCASSPSSYNEQFFGPGTRLTVL.